The T cell receptor (beta chain) under discussion was sequenced for a study of cytomegalovirus exposure and HLA in healthy donors. Healthy bone marrow donors supplied every sample. 60 Vbeta and 13 Jbeta primers were used in PCR. Produced via immunoSEQ multiplex PCR; TCRdb's table is partial and in-frame only. The sample data list about 130,000 clones. This CDR3 is 14 amino acids long. Trimming took 6 bases from V and 13 from J; bases not matched to a gene: 13. The germline gives CDR1 SGHTA, CDR2 FQGTGA. The V gene is TRBV7-3, the J gene TRBJ2-1; 9 bases are a match to TRBD1. This sequence was found in a man under 40 in good health and CMV-seronegative. Sequencing used PBMCs. The CDR3: CASSLDRGANTQFF. DNA for the CDR3: TGTGCCAGCAGTCTGGACAGGGGAGCGAATACCCAGTTCTTC.